This is a list of T cell receptor beta chains from one sample in a study of blood T cells in healthy people across ages. TCRdb re-derived calls from the 5' RACE reads in MiXCR, one entry per CDR3 protein. The table shows 1.5 million to 2 million distinct CDR3 sequences, with about 35% occurring only once. Sequences were obtained from blood. These receptors were collected from a woman aged 25 to 45 in good health. Each CDR3 is given with its conserved first and last residue. The D gene is left open where the match is weak. Only part of the rows carry a size: once, few, many, or a class if the clone is expanded.

>.|TRBV6-5|once|TRBJ1-6
CASTMDGYNSPLHF
TGTGCCAGCACGATGGACGGCTATAATTCACCCCTCCACTTT
>.|TRBV12-3/TRBV12-4|few|TRBJ1-5
CASRAGPGQPQHF
TGTGCCAGCAGAGCTGGACCGGGGCAGCCCCAGCATTTT
>.|TRBV12-3/TRBV12-4|few|TRBJ2-1
CASSLVAINEQFF
TGTGCCAGCAGTTTAGTGGCAATTAATGAGCAGTTCTTC
>TRBD2|TRBV10-3|.|TRBJ2-1
CAIKRLAGVGNEQFF
TGTGCCATCAAGCGGCTAGCGGGAGTAGGCAATGAGCAGTTCTTC
>.|TRBV12-3/TRBV12-4|many|TRBJ1-6
CASSFGSPLHF
TGTGCCAGCAGTTTCGGTTCACCCCTCCACTTT
>.|TRBV30|.|TRBJ2-5
CAWSVFTRETQYF
TGTGCCTGGAGTGTATTTACGCGAGAGACCCAGTACTTC
>TRBD1|TRBV7-2|many|TRBJ2-7
CASSYGTGGVYHEQYF
TGTGCCAGCAGCTACGGGACAGGGGGCGTCTATCACGAGCAGTACTTC
>TRBD1|TRBV4-2|.|TRBJ2-7
CASSQDRDRGNYEQYF
TGTGCCAGCAGCCAAGATAGGGACAGGGGTAACTACGAGCAGTACTTC
>TRBD1|TRBV7-2|few|TRBJ1-5
CASSRDRVRNQPQHF
TGTGCCAGCAGCCGAGACAGGGTGAGAAATCAGCCCCAGCATTTT
>TRBD2|TRBV7-3|.|TRBJ2-7
CASSLSREGSEQYF
TGTGCCAGCAGCTTAAGTAGGGAGGGCTCCGAGCAGTACTTC
>.|TRBV29-1|many|TRBJ2-5
CSVEGLVQETQYF
TGCAGCGTTGAAGGGCTCGTACAAGAGACCCAGTACTTC
>.|TRBV28|.|TRBJ2-7
CASSPPAGHSYEQYF
TGTGCCAGCAGCCCCCCGGCAGGGCACAGTTACGAGCAGTACTTC
>.|TRBV3-1|many|TRBJ2-2
CASSPGPNTGELFF
TGTGCCAGCAGCCCGGGCCCGAACACCGGGGAGCTGTTTTTT
>TRBD2|TRBV5-6|many|TRBJ2-1
CASSSKREIAYNEQFF
TGTGCCAGCAGCTCTAAGCGGGAGATCGCCTACAATGAGCAGTTCTTC
>TRBD2|TRBV10-2|.|TRBJ2-3
CASSEWLAGGPSQYF
TGCGCCAGCAGTGAGTGGCTAGCGGGGGGGCCTTCGCAGTATTTT
>TRBD1|TRBV15|.|TRBJ2-1
CATSKPGTGYEQFF
TGTGCCACCAGCAAGCCCGGGACAGGGTATGAGCAGTTCTTC
>.|TRBV20-1|.|TRBJ2-7
CSAYPRVGPPYEQYF
TGCAGTGCCTACCCCAGGGTCGGTCCCCCTTACGAGCAGTACTTC
>TRBD2|TRBV6-1|.|TRBJ2-7
CASGIAGVSYEQYF
TGTGCCAGCGGCATAGCGGGAGTGAGCTACGAGCAGTACTTC
>.|TRBV7-2|.|TRBJ2-3
CASSIRDTHRTDTQYF
TGTGCCAGCAGCATCCGGGACACTCATCGCACAGATACGCAGTATTTT
>.|TRBV28|.|TRBJ1-2
CASSRTLSYGYTF
TGTGCCAGCAGCCGTACCCTATCCTATGGCTACACCTTC
>TRBD2|TRBV4-1|few|TRBJ2-1
CASSPKHSLAGDKDEQFF
TGCGCCAGCAGCCCGAAACACTCACTAGCGGGAGACAAGGATGAGCAGTTCTTC
>TRBD1|TRBV7-2|.|TRBJ1-2
CASSLEGQAYYGYTF
TGTGCCAGCAGCTTAGAGGGACAGGCTTACTATGGCTACACCTTC
>TRBD2|TRBV20-1|.|TRBJ2-7
CSAVRTGGRARNEQYF
TGCAGTGCGGTCCGGACCGGCGGGAGGGCCAGGAATGAGCAGTACTTC
>TRBD1|TRBV4-1|.|TRBJ1-1
CASSPRDRDYTEAFF
TGCGCCAGCAGCCCCCGGGACAGGGATTATACTGAAGCTTTCTTT
>.|TRBV4-1|once|TRBJ2-5
CASSQVRGGGERQETQYF
TGCGCCAGCAGCCAAGTCAGGGGGGGTGGGGAAAGACAAGAGACCCAGTACTTC
>TRBD1|TRBV6-1|.|TRBJ2-6
CASSRFLGTGTGGVSGANVLTF
TGTGCCAGCAGCAGATTTCTGGGAACCGGGACAGGCGGTGTCTCTGGGGCCAACGTCCTGACTTTC
>.|TRBV7-6|few|TRBJ2-7
CASSPTVGGDEQYF
TGTGCCAGCAGCCCGACGGTGGGTGGCGACGAGCAGTACTTC
>TRBD1|TRBV5-1|few|TRBJ1-5
CASTGQGRGGDQPQHF
TGCGCCAGCACCGGACAGGGAAGAGGTGGGGATCAGCCCCAGCATTTT
>.|TRBV7-2|many|TRBJ2-5
CASSLGHSGETQYF
TGTGCCAGCAGCTTAGGACACAGTGGGGAGACCCAGTACTTC
>TRBD2|TRBV20-1|.|TRBJ2-5
CSASSLAGGGETQYF
TGCAGTGCTAGTTCCCTAGCGGGAGGGGGAGAGACCCAGTACTTC
>.|TRBV20-1|.|TRBJ2-1
CSARRRAYKEQFF
TGCAGTGCACGGCGGAGGGCTTACAAAGAGCAGTTCTTC
>.|TRBV9|.|TRBJ1-1
CASSVRVDSWTEAFF
TGTGCCAGCAGCGTAAGGGTGGACAGTTGGACTGAAGCTTTCTTT
>.|TRBV5-1|.|TRBJ1-2
CASSREDRYGYTF
TGCGCCAGCAGCAGGGAGGACAGATATGGCTACACCTTC
>.|TRBV4-1|.|TRBJ2-1
CASSQDRGNFNEQFF
TGCGCCAGCAGCCAGGATCGGGGGAATTTCAATGAGCAGTTCTTC
>TRBD1|TRBV6-6|.|TRBJ2-5
CASRPDRGRETQYF
TGTGCCAGCAGGCCGGACAGGGGACGGGAGACCCAGTACTTC
>TRBD2|TRBV20-1|few|TRBJ2-1
CSARDRRLAGMYRFF
TGCAGTGCTAGAGACCGGCGACTAGCGGGAATGTACCGGTTCTTC
>TRBD1|TRBV29-1|few|TRBJ2-1
CSVDQLGTAYNEQFF
TGCAGCGTTGACCAGTTAGGGACAGCCTACAATGAGCAGTTCTTC
>.|TRBV7-9|.|TRBJ2-7
CASSLEELVLNEQYF
TGTGCCAGCAGCTTAGAGGAGCTGGTCCTAAATGAGCAGTACTTC
>.|TRBV7-9|.|TRBJ2-7
CASSTKAGVGYEQYF
TGTGCCAGCAGCACAAAGGCCGGGGTAGGCTACGAGCAGTACTTC
>.|TRBV20-1|.|TRBJ1-1
CSARGQGRTEAFF
TGCAGTGCTAGAGGGCAGGGGAGGACTGAAGCTTTCTTT
>.|TRBV5-5|.|TRBJ2-7
CASSLGGQYGEQYF
TGTGCCAGCAGCTTGGGGGGGCAGTACGGCGAGCAGTACTTC
>TRBD2|TRBV7-9|once|TRBJ2-1
CASSLRGGGITDEQFF
TGTGCCAGCAGCCTAAGGGGCGGGGGGATCACAGATGAGCAGTTCTTC
>.|TRBV7-9|many|TRBJ2-7
CASSPPGSPYEQYF
TGTGCCAGCAGCCCCCCAGGGTCCCCCTACGAGCAGTACTTC
>.|TRBV20-1|few|TRBJ2-1
CSASSGSGTYNEQFF
TGCAGTGCTAGTTCCGGGTCCGGAACCTACAATGAGCAGTTCTTC
>.|TRBV4-1|many|TRBJ2-5
CASSPTRGQETQYF
TGCGCCAGCAGCCCGACAAGGGGACAAGAGACCCAGTACTTC
>TRBD1|TRBV6-5|few|TRBJ1-6
CASAGTVHNSPLHF
TGTGCCAGCGCGGGGACAGTTCATAATTCACCCCTCCACTTT
>.|TRBV27|few|TRBJ2-3
CASSPTWLAQSTDTQYF
TGTGCCAGCAGCCCTACCTGGCTAGCTCAGAGCACAGATACGCAGTATTTT
>.|TRBV25-1|once|TRBJ2-3
CASSDGIGPDTQYF
TGTGCCAGCAGTGACGGGATAGGGCCGGATACGCAGTATTTT
>TRBD2|TRBV30|.|TRBJ2-1
CAWSGLAGGSNEQFF
TGTGCCTGGAGTGGGTTAGCGGGAGGATCCAATGAGCAGTTCTTC
>.|TRBV20-1|.|TRBJ2-7
CSARDLRLGIYEQYF
TGCAGTGCTAGAGATCTTCGCCTAGGTATCTACGAGCAGTACTTC